This entry concerns a single T cell receptor beta chain. Study processing details: Reference gene primer amplification gave nucleated cell count estimates. Repertoires were generated with immunoSEQ multiplex PCR, while TCRdb's copy carries only in-frame clones and drops some. The V and J calls and the clone size are those of that table, but D and trimming were determined from the DNA. The data contain approximately 66,000 clones, about 70% of them singletons. The sample comes from a study of blood T cell repertoires in COVID-19. Looking at the study overall: The United States, Italy and Spain provided the acute and convalescent COVID-19 samples. PBMCs, B-cell-depleted T cells, or T cells were the source of the cDNA or gDNA that made up the material.

V gave up 0 bases and J gave up 3 bases; unmatched junction bases: 10. From germline, CDR1 is LGHNA and CDR2 YNFKEQ. This CDR3 is 18 amino acids long. The TCR sequence derives from a man aged 55 to 70 with acute or convalescent COVID-19. The rearrangement joins TRBV4-2 to TRBJ2-7; 11 nucleotides align to TRBD2. The sample taken for sequencing was peripheral blood. The CDR3 sequence: CASSQDGTSGADFYEQYF. CDR3 sequence (DNA): TGTGCCAGCAGCCAAGACGGGACTAGCGGAGCCGACTTCTACGAGCAGTACTTC.